This entry lists 20 T cell receptor beta chains sequenced from one sample in a study of T cells after yellow fever vaccination (dated by TCRdb to about 2019). The library was obtained by 5' RACE. The instrument was an Illumina NovaSeq 6000. TCRdb itself trimmed the public reads at Q25 with fastp, ran MiXCR and retained productive beta chains. Under each unique CDR3 protein, matching rows form one entry showing the most common genes and DNA. The sample table contains some 340,000 distinct CDR3 sequences; only one count was recorded for around a tenth of them. Together, the top ten hold over 3% of the sample. This specimen's treatment or condition label, interpreted: live attenuated yellow fever vaccine strain. The source was CD4+ T cells sorted from PBMCs, collected 45 days after the yellow fever booster vaccination. The receptor set was obtained from a man aged 18 to 30 who received the YFV17D yellow fever vaccine.

This clonotype occurred many times. This sequence joins TRBV6-5 and TRBJ2-3; perhaps TRBD1 as D (6 bases). Germline assignment: CDR1 MNHEY and CDR2 SVGAGI. The CDR3 runs to 13 residues. V lost 6 bases to trimming and J lost 3 bases, with 10 bases between them. CDR3 in amino acids: CASRIQGTDTQYF. The CDR3 DNA is TGTGCCAGCAGGATTCAGGGGACAGATACGCAGTATTTT.

The gene calls are TRBV5-1 and TRBJ2-1; possibly TRBD1 or TRBD2 for D (6 bases each). CDR1 and CDR2 from the germline V gene are SGHRS and YFSETQ. This CDR3 has 16 amino acids. The V gene lost 4 bases and the J gene lost 4 bases, with 18 bases spanning the gap. The CDR3 DNA follows: TGCGCCAGCAGCCCCCTTTGGGGGGCCGGTTACAATGAGCAGTTCTTC. Translating it yields CASSPLWGAGYNEQFF.

This clonotype was counted only a few times. In nucleotides, the CDR3 is TGCGCCAGCAGCCAAGATCGATCTTGGACTGGGCAGTACTTC. It specifies CASSQDRSWTGQYF. The rearrangement uses TRBV4-1 and TRBJ2-7, with D possibly being TRBD2 (5 bases). This CDR3 contains 14 residues. Germline loops: CDR1 MGHRA, CDR2 YSYEKL. The germline V and J ends were trimmed by 0 bases and 9 bases, with 15 bases remaining between them.

The rearrangement links TRBV3-1 to TRBJ2-3, with a weak D call TRBD1 (5 bases). The germline gives CDR1 LGHDT, CDR2 YNNKEL (reference sequence). This CDR3 has 16 residues. With 0 bases removed from V and 7 bases from J, the gap between germline ends came to 17 bases. The CDR3 is CASSQDWGRIVNTQYF. The CDR3 DNA is TGTGCCAGCAGCCAAGATTGGGGCAGGATAGTTAATACGCAGTATTTT.

This clonotype was detected ten times or more. This chain connects TRBV19 to TRBJ2-5, with D possibly being TRBD1 (6 bases). Germline CDR1 and CDR2: LNHDA and SQIVND (reference sequence). V lost 10 bases and J 6 bases, leaving 21 bases between the germline ends. The CDR3 totals 14 residues. CDR3 DNA sequence: TGTGCCAACTGGGGAAAACAGGGTAGGAAGACCCAGTACTTC. It specifies CANWGKQGRKTQYF.

The chain has TRBV4-3 and TRBJ2-1, with D perhaps matching TRBD1 (5 bases). The length of the CDR3 is 14 residues. Between the trimmed V and J ends, which lost 3 bases and 6 bases, there was a span of 12 bases. The germline gives CDR1 LGHNA, CDR2 YSLEER. The CDR3 nucleotides are TGCGCCAGCAGCCAGCAGGGTCGTGGCAATGAGCAGTTCTTC. Amino acids: CASSQQGRGNEQFF.

The CDR3 protein is CASSLSPTETEAFF. CDR3 sequence (DNA): TGTGCCAGCAGCTTAAGTCCGACAGAGACTGAAGCTTTCTTT. The chain couples TRBV7-9 to TRBJ1-1; possible D gene TRBD1, 5 bases. The germline V gene has CDR1 SEHNR and CDR2 FQNEAQ (reference sequence). The ends were cut back, 2 bases at V and 5 bases at J, with 12 bases in the middle. The CDR3 spans 14 residues.

This clonotype was counted many times. This chain links TRBV18 with TRBJ1-1; 7 nucleotides agree with TRBD1. The CDR3 is made up of 15 amino acids. Germline trimming cut 5 bases from V and 1 base from J; bases unmatched to any gene: 7. Germline CDR1 reads KGHSH; CDR2 reads LQKENI. CDR3 in amino acids: CASSATGTANTEAFF. The CDR3 bases are TGTGCCAGCTCAGCGACCGGGACAGCGAACACTGAAGCTTTCTTT. The full variable domain, in which reference TRBV18 and TRBJ1-1 provide the parts outside the CDR3, is NAGVMQNPRHLVRRRGQEARLRCSPMKGHSHVYWYRQLPEEGLKFMVYLQKENIIDESGMPKERFSAEFPKEGPSILRIQQVVRGDSAAYFCASSATGTANTEAFFGQGTRLTVV.

The CDR3 loop is CASSLDAQGARWTF. CDR3 DNA: TGCGCCAGCAGCTTGGATGCCCAGGGCGCTCGGTGGACCTTC. V and J are TRBV5-1 and TRBJ1-2; maybe TRBD1 (5 bases). V gave up 0 bases and J gave up 14 bases, with 20 bases separating them. The CDR3 has 14 amino acids. Looked up from germline, CDR1 is SGHRS and CDR2 is YFSETQ.

In this sample, this clonotype turned up a few times. The chain combines TRBV28 with TRBJ1-6; D is perhaps TRBD1 (5 bases). CDR1 is MDHEN and CDR2 is SYDVKM in the germline V gene. The CDR3 is 16 residues long. V dropped 6 bases and J dropped 8 bases, with 20 bases sitting between them. The DNA of the CDR3 is TGTGCCAGCAGCCCTCCTCCCCGGGACCTTCATTCACCCCTCCACTTT. Translating gives CASSPPPRDLHSPLHF.

This clonotype was counted only a few times. The CDR3 loop is CSQGRPGGADTQYF. CDR3 nucleotide sequence: TGCTCCCAGGGCCGGCCGGGAGGCGCAGATACGCAGTATTTT. This sequence joins TRBV29-1 and TRBJ2-3, with 7 bases aligning to TRBD2. The CDR3 sequence is 14 residues long. Germline-derived CDR1 and CDR2 are SQVTM and ANQGSEA.

This clonotype was seen only a few times. The rearrangement links TRBV20-1 to TRBJ1-1; perhaps TRBD1 as D (5 bases). The CDR3 runs 14 residues. The V gene lost 2 bases and the J gene lost 5 bases, with 15 bases spanning the gap. Germline values: CDR1 DFQATT, CDR2 SNEGSKA (reference sequence). The CDR3 here is CSARWGPGGTEAFF. The CDR3 coding sequence is TGCAGTGCTAGATGGGGCCCGGGAGGGACTGAAGCTTTCTTT.

A few counts support this clonotype. J is TRBJ1-1 and V is TRBV18; D may be TRBD1 (6 bases). CDR1 is KGHSH, CDR2 LQKENI, per germline. The CDR3 spans 17 residues. V lost 6 bases and J 1 base, leaving 21 bases between the germline ends. The CDR3 nucleotides read TGTGCCAGCTCCCTACGACAGCGGGGGCTTGGGAACACTGAAGCTTTCTTT. It specifies CASSLRQRGLGNTEAFF.

This clonotype has just a few counts. V is TRBV29-1 and J is TRBJ2-5; 7 nucleotides match TRBD2. The germline V gene has CDR1 SQVTM and CDR2 ANQGSEA. V was pared by 2 bases and J by 4 bases, with 4 bases of the junction left unmatched. The CDR3 length is 13 residues. CDR3 amino acids: CSVENREGETQYF. The DNA of the CDR3 is TGCAGCGTTGAAAATAGGGAGGGAGAGACCCAGTACTTC. The complete variable domain, with remaining parts taken from reference TRBV29-1 and TRBJ2-5, reads SAVISQKPSRDICQRGTSLTIQCQVDSQVTMMFWYRQQPGQSLTLIATANQGSEATYESGFVIDKFPISRPNLTFSTLTVSNMSPEDSSIYLCSVENREGETQYFGPGTRLLVL.

In this sample, this clonotype turned up a few times. The genes are TRBV19 and TRBJ2-6; TRBD1 might be the D (6 bases). CDR1 and CDR2 (germline): LNHDA, SQIVND (reference sequence). The CDR3 runs 18 residues. Trimming shortened V by 2 bases and J by 0 bases, and 14 bases separated the two germline ends. CDR3 in amino acids: CASSITGQTLSGANVLTF. The DNA for the CDR3 is TGTGCCAGTAGTATAACTGGACAGACTCTCTCTGGGGCCAACGTCCTGACTTTC.

The rearrangement joins TRBV2 to TRBJ1-5, with D tentatively TRBD1 (5 bases). V shed 3 bases and J shed 4 bases, with 10 bases lying between them. CDR1 is SNHLY and CDR2 is FYNNEI in the germline V gene. The CDR3 length is 14 residues. The CDR3 loop is CASSDMGVNQPQHF. As DNA, the CDR3 is TGTGCCAGCAGTGACATGGGGGTGAATCAGCCCCAGCATTTT.

This clonotype was recorded a few times. The chain is built from TRBV4-2 and TRBJ1-5; 8 bases map to TRBD1. CDR1 LGHNA and CDR2 YNFKEQ come from the germline V gene. The CDR3 has 18 residues. Trimming removed 0 bases from V and 7 bases from J; junction bases left unmatched: 14. CDR3 DNA: TGTGCCAGCAGCCAAGATCTTGCGGACAGGGAGGTGGGACAGCCCCAGCATTTT. Residues: CASSQDLADREVGQPQHF.

This clonotype was seen more than once but under ten times. The V gene is TRBV5-1, the J gene TRBJ2-5; a possible D gene is TRBD2 (6 bases). CDR3 size: 14 residues. V was pared by 4 bases and J by 0 bases, with 10 bases between. Germline assignment: CDR1 SGHRS and CDR2 YFSETQ. The CDR3 nucleotides read TGCGCCAGCAGCGCGGGACCGAACCAAGAGACCCAGTACTTC. Its translation is CASSAGPNQETQYF.

This clonotype was recorded many times. The J gene is TRBJ2-7, the V gene TRBV5-5, with D uncertain. The CDR3 spans 13 residues. Germline V lookup: CDR1 SGHKS, CDR2 YYEKEE (reference sequence). V gave up 4 bases and J gave up 2 bases, with 10 bases separating them. CDR3 residues: CASSPGVTYEQYF. CDR3 bases: TGTGCCAGCAGCCCCGGTGTTACCTACGAGCAGTACTTC.

This clonotype appeared a few times. The CDR3 region is CASSFLRGKLFF. CDR3 DNA sequence: TGTGCCAGCAGTTTCCTCAGGGGGAAACTGTTTTTT. V gene TRBV12-3 or TRBV12-4 combines with J gene TRBJ1-4, with 7 positions matching TRBD1. The ends lost 3 bases at V and 11 bases at J; junction bases unmatched: 3. The CDR3 is made up of 12 amino acids.